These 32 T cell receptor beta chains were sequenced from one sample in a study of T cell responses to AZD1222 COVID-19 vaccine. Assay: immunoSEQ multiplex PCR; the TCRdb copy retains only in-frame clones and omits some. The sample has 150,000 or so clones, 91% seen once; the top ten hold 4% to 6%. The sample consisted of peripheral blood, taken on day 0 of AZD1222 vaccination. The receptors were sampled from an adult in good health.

The CDR3, as DNA: TGTGCCAGCAGTCCCTTGGCAGGGAACACTGAAGCTTTCTTT. This gives the protein CASSPLAGNTEAFF. The V gene is TRBV7-9, the J gene TRBJ1-1; D gene unclear. V lost 6 bases and J 1 base, leaving 12 bases between the germline ends. Germline loops: CDR1 SEHNR, CDR2 FQNEAQ (reference sequence). This CDR3 comprises 14 residues.

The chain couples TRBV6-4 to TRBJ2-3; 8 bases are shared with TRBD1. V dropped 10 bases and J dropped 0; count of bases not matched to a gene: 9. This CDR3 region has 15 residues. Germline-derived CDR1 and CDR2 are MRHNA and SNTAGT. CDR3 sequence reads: CATHSQGGSTDTQYF. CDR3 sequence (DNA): TGTGCCACCCACTCACAGGGGGGAAGCACAGATACGCAGTATTTT.

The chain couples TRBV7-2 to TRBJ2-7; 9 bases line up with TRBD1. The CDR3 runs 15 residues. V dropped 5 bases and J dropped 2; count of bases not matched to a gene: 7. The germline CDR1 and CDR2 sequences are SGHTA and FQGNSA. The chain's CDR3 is CASSHTGTGTYEQYF. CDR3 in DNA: TGTGCCAGCAGCCACACCGGGACAGGGACCTACGAGCAGTACTTC.

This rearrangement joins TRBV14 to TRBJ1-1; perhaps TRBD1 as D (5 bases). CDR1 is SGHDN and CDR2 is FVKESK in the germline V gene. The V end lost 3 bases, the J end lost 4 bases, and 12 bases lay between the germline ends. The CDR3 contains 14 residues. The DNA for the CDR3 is TGTGCCAGCAGCCATCAAGGGGCGCGCACTGAAGCTTTCTTT. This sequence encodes CASSHQGARTEAFF.

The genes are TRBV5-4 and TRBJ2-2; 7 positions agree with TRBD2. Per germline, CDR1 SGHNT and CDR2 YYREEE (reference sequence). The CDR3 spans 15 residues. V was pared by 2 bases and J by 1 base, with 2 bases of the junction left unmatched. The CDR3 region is CASSFLAENTGELFF. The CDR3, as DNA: TGTGCCAGCAGCTTCCTAGCGGAGAACACCGGGGAGCTGTTTTTT.

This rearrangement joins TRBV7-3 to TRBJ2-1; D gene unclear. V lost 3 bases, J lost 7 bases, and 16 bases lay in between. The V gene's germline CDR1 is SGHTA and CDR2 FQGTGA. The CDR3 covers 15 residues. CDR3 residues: CASSFSGEGQNEQFF. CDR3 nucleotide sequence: TGTGCCAGCAGCTTCAGTGGGGAAGGGCAAAATGAGCAGTTCTTC.

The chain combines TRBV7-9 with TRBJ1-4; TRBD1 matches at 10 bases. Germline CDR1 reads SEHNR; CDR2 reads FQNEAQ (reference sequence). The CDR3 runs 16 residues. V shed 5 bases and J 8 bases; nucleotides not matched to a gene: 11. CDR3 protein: CASSHPSGQGLEKLFF. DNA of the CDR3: TGTGCCAGCAGCCACCCTTCGGGACAGGGGTTAGAAAAACTGTTTTTT.

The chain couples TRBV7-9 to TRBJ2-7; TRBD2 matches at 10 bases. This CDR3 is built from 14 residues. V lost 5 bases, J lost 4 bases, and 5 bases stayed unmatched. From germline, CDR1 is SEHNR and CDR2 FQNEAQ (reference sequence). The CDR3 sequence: CASSAAGGVYEQYF. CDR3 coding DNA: TGTGCCAGCAGCGCAGCGGGAGGGGTTTACGAGCAGTACTTC.

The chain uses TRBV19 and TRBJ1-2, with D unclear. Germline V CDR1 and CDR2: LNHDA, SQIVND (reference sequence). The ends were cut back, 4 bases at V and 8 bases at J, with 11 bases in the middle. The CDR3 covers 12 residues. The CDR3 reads CASSSLSRGYTF. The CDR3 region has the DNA TGTGCCAGTAGTAGTCTTTCGAGGGGCTACACCTTC. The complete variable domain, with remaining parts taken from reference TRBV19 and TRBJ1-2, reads DGGITQSPKYLFRKEGQNVTLSCEQNLNHDAMYWYRQDPGQGLRLIYYSQIVNDFQKGDIAEGYSVSREKKESFPLTVTSAQKNPTAFYLCASSSLSRGYTFGSGTRLTVV.

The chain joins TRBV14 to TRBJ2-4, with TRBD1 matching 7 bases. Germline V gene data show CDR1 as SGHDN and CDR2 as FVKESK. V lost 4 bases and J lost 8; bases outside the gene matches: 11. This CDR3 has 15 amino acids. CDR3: CASSPRQGRVDIQYF. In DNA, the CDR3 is TGTGCCAGCAGCCCCCGACAGGGCCGAGTGGACATTCAGTACTTC.

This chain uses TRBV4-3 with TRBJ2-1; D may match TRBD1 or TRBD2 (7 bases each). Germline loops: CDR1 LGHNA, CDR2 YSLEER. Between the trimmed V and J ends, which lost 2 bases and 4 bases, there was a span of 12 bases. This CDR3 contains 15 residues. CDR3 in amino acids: CASSQSQGGYNEQFF. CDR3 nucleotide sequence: TGCGCCAGCAGCCAATCCCAGGGGGGGTACAATGAGCAGTTCTTC.

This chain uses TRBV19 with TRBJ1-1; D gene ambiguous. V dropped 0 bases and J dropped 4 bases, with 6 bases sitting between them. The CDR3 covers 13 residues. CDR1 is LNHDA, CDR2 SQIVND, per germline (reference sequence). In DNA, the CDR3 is TGTGCCAGTAGTATAGAGTGGAGCACTGAAGCTTTCTTT. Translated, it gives CASSIEWSTEAFF.

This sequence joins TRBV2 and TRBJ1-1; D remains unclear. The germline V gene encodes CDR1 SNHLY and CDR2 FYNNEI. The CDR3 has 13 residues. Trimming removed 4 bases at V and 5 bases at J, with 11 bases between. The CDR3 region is CASSVNGETEAFF. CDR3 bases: TGTGCCAGCAGTGTAAACGGGGAAACTGAAGCTTTCTTT.

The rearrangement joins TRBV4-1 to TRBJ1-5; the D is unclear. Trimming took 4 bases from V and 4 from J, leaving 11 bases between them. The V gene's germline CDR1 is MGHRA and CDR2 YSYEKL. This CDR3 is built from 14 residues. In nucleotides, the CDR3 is TGCGCCAGCAGCCCTTTGTTGGGGAATCAGCCCCAGCATTTT. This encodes CASSPLLGNQPQHF.

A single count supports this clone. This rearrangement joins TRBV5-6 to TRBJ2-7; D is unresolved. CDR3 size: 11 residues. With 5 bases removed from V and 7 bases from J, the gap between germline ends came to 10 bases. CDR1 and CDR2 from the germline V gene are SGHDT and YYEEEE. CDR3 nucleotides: TGTGCCAGCAGTTATACCGTTGAGCAGTACTTC. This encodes CASSYTVEQYF.

This CDR3 is CASSLLSGRDYNEQFF. CDR3 DNA: TGCGCCAGCAGCTTACTGAGCGGGAGGGACTACAATGAGCAGTTCTTC. V is TRBV5-1 and J is TRBJ2-1; 10 bases match TRBD2. The CDR3 runs 16 residues. Germline CDR1 and CDR2: SGHRS and YFSETQ. The ends lost 2 bases at V and 3 bases at J; junction bases unmatched: 5.

CDR3 nucleotides: TGTGCCAGCAGCAGAGACAGGGGGCACGAGCAGTACTTC. This translates into CASSRDRGHEQYF. This chain joins TRBV13 and TRBJ2-7; 10 bases map to TRBD1. The germline gives CDR1 PRHDT, CDR2 FYEKMQ (reference sequence). V trimming: 5 bases; J trimming: 5 bases; junction bases outside the gene matches: 3. This CDR3 has 13 amino acids. The whole variable domain, filled in from reference TRBV13 and TRBJ2-7, reads AAGVIQSPRHLIKEKRETATLKCYPIPRHDTVYWYQQGPGQDPQFLISFYEKMQSDKGSIPDRFSAQQFSDYHSELNMSSLELGDSALYFCASSRDRGHEQYFGPGTRLTVT.

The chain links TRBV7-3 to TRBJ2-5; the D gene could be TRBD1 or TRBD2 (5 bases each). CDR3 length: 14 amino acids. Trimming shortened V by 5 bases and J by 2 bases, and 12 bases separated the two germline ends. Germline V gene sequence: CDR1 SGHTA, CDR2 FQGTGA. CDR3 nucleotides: TGTGCCAGCAGCCCGACGGGGCTACAAGAGACCCAGTACTTC. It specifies CASSPTGLQETQYF.

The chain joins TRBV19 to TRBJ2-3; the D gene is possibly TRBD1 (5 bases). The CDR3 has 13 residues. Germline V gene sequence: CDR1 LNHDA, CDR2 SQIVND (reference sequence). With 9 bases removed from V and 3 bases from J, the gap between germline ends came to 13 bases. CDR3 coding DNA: TGTGCCAGCCAGGGTTTGTATACAGATACGCAGTATTTT. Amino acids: CASQGLYTDTQYF.

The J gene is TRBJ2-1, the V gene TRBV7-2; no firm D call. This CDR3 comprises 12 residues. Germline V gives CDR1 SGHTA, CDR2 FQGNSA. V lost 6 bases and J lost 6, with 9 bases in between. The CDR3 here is CASRIKSNEQFF. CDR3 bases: TGTGCCAGCAGGATAAAGAGCAATGAGCAGTTCTTC.

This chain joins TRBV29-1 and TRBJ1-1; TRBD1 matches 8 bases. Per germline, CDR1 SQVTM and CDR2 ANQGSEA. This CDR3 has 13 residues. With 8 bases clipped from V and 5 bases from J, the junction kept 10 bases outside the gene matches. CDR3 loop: CSPSQTGATEAFF. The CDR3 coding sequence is TGCAGCCCGTCCCAGACAGGGGCAACTGAAGCTTTCTTT. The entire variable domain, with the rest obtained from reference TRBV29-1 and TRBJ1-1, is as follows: SAVISQKPSRDICQRGTSLTIQCQVDSQVTMMFWYRQQPGQSLTLIATANQGSEATYESGFVIDKFPISRPNLTFSTLTVSNMSPEDSSIYLCSPSQTGATEAFFGQGTRLTVV.

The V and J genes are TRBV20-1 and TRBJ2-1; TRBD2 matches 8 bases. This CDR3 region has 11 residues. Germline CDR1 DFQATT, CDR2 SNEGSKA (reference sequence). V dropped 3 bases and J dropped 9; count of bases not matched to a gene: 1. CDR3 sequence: CSASAGGEQFF. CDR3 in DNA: TGCAGTGCTAGCGCGGGGGGTGAGCAGTTCTTC.

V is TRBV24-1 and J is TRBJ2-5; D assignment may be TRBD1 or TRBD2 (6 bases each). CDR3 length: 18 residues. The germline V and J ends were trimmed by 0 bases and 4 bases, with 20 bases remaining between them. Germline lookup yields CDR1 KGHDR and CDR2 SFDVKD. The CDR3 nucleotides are TGTGCCACCAGTGATTTGCCGGGGGCGGCTAGCAGTGCAGAGACCCAGTACTTC. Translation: CATSDLPGAASSAETQYF.

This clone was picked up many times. CDR3 residues: CASSQNTGTGTGYTF. The CDR3 DNA follows: TGCGCCAGCAGCCAGAACACCGGGACAGGGACGGGCTACACCTTC. This chain connects TRBV4-1 to TRBJ1-2, with 9 bases matching TRBD1. The CDR3 sequence is 15 residues long. From germline, CDR1 is MGHRA and CDR2 YSYEKL. The V gene end was trimmed by 3 bases and the J gene end by 8 bases; junction bases not matched to a gene: 10.

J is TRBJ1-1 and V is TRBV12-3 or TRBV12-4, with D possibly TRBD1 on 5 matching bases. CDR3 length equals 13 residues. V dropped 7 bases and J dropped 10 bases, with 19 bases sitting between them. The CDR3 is CASTRDWAGGAFF. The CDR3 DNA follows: TGTGCCAGCACCCGAGATTGGGCTGGGGGAGCTTTCTTT.

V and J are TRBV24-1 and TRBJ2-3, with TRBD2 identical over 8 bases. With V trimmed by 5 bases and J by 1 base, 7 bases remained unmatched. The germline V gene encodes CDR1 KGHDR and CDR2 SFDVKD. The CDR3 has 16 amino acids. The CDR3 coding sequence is TGTGCCACCAGTGGCGCTACTAGCGGTGGCACAGATACGCAGTATTTT. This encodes CATSGATSGGTDTQYF.

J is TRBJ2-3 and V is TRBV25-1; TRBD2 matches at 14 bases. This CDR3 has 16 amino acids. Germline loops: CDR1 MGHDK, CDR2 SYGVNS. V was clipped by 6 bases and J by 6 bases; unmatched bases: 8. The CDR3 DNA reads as TGTGCCAGCAGCCAGACTAGCGGGAGGGTACTGGATACGCAGTATTTT. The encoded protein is CASSQTSGRVLDTQYF.

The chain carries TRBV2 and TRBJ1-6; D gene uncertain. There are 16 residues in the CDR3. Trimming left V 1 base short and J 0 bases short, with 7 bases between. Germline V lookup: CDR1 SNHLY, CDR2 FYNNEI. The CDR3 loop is CASSEDGSSYNSPLHF. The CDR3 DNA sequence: TGTGCCAGCAGTGAAGACGGGAGCTCCTATAATTCACCCCTCCACTTT.

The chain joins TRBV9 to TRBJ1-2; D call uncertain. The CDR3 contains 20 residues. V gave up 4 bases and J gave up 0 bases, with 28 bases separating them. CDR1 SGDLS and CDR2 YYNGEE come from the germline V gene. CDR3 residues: CASSPTLTRPSVGPNYGYTF. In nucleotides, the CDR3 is TGTGCCAGCAGCCCAACCCTTACACGGCCCTCAGTTGGTCCTAACTATGGCTACACCTTC.

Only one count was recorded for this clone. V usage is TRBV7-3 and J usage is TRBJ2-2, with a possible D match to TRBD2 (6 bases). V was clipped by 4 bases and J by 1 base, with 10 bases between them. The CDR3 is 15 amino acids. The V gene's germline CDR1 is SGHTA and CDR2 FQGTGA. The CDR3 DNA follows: TGTGCCAGCAGCTCCGGGACTCTGAACACCGGGGAGCTGTTTTTT. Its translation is CASSSGTLNTGELFF.

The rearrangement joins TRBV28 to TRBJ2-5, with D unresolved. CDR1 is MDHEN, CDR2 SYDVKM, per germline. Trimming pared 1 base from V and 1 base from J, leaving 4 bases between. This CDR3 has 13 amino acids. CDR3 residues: CASSLYGQETQYF. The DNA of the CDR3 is TGTGCCAGCAGTTTATATGGCCAAGAGACCCAGTACTTC.

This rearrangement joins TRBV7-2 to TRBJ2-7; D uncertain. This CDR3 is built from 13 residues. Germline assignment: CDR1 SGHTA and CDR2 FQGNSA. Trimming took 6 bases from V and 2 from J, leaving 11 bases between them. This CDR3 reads CASSSTDTYEQYF. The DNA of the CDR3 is TGTGCCAGCAGTTCGACCGACACCTACGAGCAGTACTTC.